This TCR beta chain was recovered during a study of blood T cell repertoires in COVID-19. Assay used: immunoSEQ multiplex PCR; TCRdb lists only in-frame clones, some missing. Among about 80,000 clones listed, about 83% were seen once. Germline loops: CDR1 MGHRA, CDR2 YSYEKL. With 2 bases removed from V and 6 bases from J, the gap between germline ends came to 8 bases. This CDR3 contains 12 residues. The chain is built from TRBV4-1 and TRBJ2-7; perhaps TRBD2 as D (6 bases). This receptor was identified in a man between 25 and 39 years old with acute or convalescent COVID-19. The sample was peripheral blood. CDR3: CASSQPGGEQYF. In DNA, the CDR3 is TGCGCCAGCAGCCAACCCGGGGGCGAGCAGTACTTC.